This is a list of T cell receptor beta chains from one sample in a study of T-cell reconstitution after alpha-beta-depleted transplantation in children. TCRdb re-called the PCR reads through MiXCR, storing one row per CDR3 protein. This table holds approximately 220,000 distinct CDR3 sequences, approximately 17% found once. Sequencing used PBMCs, mostly from graft donor cells, obtained 360 days after TCRalphabeta/CD19-depleted stem cell transplant. These receptors were taken from a male patient aged 2 to 9 who had a stem cell transplant for acute lymphoblastic leukemia, so the T cells may come from the graft donor. Each CDR3 is given with its conserved first and last residue. A D gene is named only where the DNA matches it firmly. Only part of the rows carry a size: once, few, many, or a class if the clone is expanded.

J gene,clone size,V gene,D gene,CDR3 protein,CDR3 DNA
TRBJ2-1,few,TRBV12-3/TRBV12-4,NA,CASSQLANGYNEQFF,TGTGCCAGCAGTCAACTAGCAAATGGCTACAATGAGCAGTTCTTC
TRBJ2-3,NA,TRBV20-1,NA,CSARDQGRGGADTQYF,TGCAGTGCTAGAGATCAAGGCAGGGGGGGGGCAGATACGCAGTATTTT
TRBJ2-3,NA,TRBV7-8,NA,CASSLGRGKSTDTQYF,TGTGCCAGCAGCTTAGGTCGCGGGAAAAGCACAGATACGCAGTATTTT
TRBJ2-3,many,TRBV29-1,NA,CSVASGGSSSTDTQYF,TGCAGCGTTGCAAGTGGCGGTTCCTCTAGCACAGATACGCAGTATTTT
TRBJ1-5,NA,TRBV28,NA,CASSFFDSFNQPQHF,TGTGCCAGCAGTTTTTTTGACAGCTTTAATCAGCCCCAGCATTTT
TRBJ2-2,NA,TRBV9,TRBD2,CASSFPSGGSNTGELFF,TGTGCCAGCAGCTTTCCTAGCGGGGGGTCGAACACCGGGGAGCTGTTTTTT
TRBJ2-1,NA,TRBV10-1,NA,CASSDTVHNEQFF,TGCGCCAGCAGTGACACAGTTCACAATGAGCAGTTCTTC
TRBJ2-7,few,TRBV24-1,NA,CATSRGTVYEQYF,TGTGCCACGAGCCGCGGGACGGTGTACGAGCAGTACTTC
TRBJ2-1,few,TRBV12-3/TRBV12-4,TRBD2,CASSPLAGGRNEQFF,TGTGCCAGCAGCCCGCTAGCGGGGGGGCGCAATGAGCAGTTCTTC
TRBJ2-5,NA,TRBV20-1,TRBD2,CSARSRVGGGANQETQYF,TGCAGTGCTAGATCTAGGGTTGGCGGGGGGGCGAATCAAGAGACCCAGTACTTC
TRBJ2-4,NA,TRBV4-3,NA,CASSQESQGFYIQYF,TGCGCCAGCAGCCAAGAGTCCCAGGGGTTTTACATTCAGTACTTC
TRBJ2-4,NA,TRBV5-1,NA,CASRAALAKNIQYF,TGCGCCAGCCGGGCTGCCCTAGCCAAAAACATTCAGTACTTC
TRBJ2-7,NA,TRBV5-5,TRBD1,CASSLASWQGAKDEQYF,TGTGCCAGCAGCTTGGCCTCTTGGCAGGGGGCTAAGGACGAGCAGTACTTC
TRBJ2-1,NA,TRBV6-2/TRBV6-3,NA,CASSHGANNEQFF,TGTGCCAGCAGTCACGGGGCTAACAATGAGCAGTTCTTC
TRBJ1-1,NA,TRBV18,NA,CASSPLDQGTNTEAFF,TGTGCCAGCTCACCACTGGATCAGGGCACGAACACTGAAGCTTTCTTT
TRBJ2-5,NA,TRBV30,TRBD2,CAWKRGRTPRETQYF,TGTGCCTGGAAACGCGGGAGAACCCCTCGAGAGACCCAGTACTTC
TRBJ1-6,NA,TRBV4-1,NA,CASSHDPGPYNSPLHF,TGCGCCAGCAGCCATGATCCAGGCCCCTATAATTCACCCCTCCACTTT
TRBJ1-4,few,TRBV12-3/TRBV12-4,NA,CASSAPGHEKLFF,TGTGCCAGCAGTGCGCCGGGACATGAAAAACTGTTTTTT
TRBJ2-2,NA,TRBV11-1,NA,CASRPTANTGELFF,TGTGCCAGCAGGCCCACAGCGAACACCGGGGAGCTGTTTTTT
TRBJ2-1,NA,TRBV5-1,TRBD1,CASSQTGASYNEQFF,TGCGCCAGCAGCCAGACAGGGGCCTCCTACAATGAGCAGTTCTTC
TRBJ2-3,few,TRBV18,NA,CASSPGREPDTQYF,TGTGCCAGCTCACCCGGACGGGAGCCAGATACGCAGTATTTT
TRBJ1-2,NA,TRBV5-1,TRBD1,CASSAKTGDGYTF,TGCGCCAGCAGCGCCAAGACAGGGGACGGCTACACCTTC
TRBJ1-1,NA,TRBV5-1,NA,CASSREINTEAFF,TGCGCCAGCAGTAGGGAGATCAACACTGAAGCTTTCTTT
TRBJ2-5,few,TRBV6-2/TRBV6-3,TRBD2,CASSYSILAGGYQETQYF,TGTGCCAGCAGTTACTCGATACTAGCGGGGGGGTACCAAGAGACCCAGTACTTC
TRBJ2-7,NA,TRBV12-3/TRBV12-4,TRBD2,CASSSGTSPYEQYF,TGTGCCAGCAGTTCCGGGACTAGTCCCTACGAGCAGTACTTC
TRBJ2-7,many,TRBV13,TRBD1,CASSSEDRKYEQYF,TGTGCCAGCAGCTCGGAGGACAGGAAATACGAGCAGTACTTC
TRBJ2-5,NA,TRBV10-2,NA,CASSESMVGVGTQYF,TGCGCCAGCAGTGAGTCGATGGTCGGGGTAGGGACCCAGTACTTC
TRBJ2-7,few,TRBV6-1,TRBD1,CASSDRQGDYEQYF,TGTGCCAGCAGTGACAGACAGGGGGACTACGAGCAGTACTTC
TRBJ2-5,many,TRBV7-2,NA,CASSPRISRETQYF,TGTGCCAGCAGCCCCCGGATCTCACGGGAGACCCAGTACTTC
TRBJ2-2,many,TRBV12-3/TRBV12-4,NA,CASGLRTLNTGELFF,TGTGCCAGCGGGTTGAGGACACTGAACACCGGGGAGCTGTTTTTT